The T cell receptor (beta chain) under discussion was sequenced for a study of cytomegalovirus exposure and HLA in healthy donors. Across the study: An early data release held approximately 80 million unique TCRs from HLA-typed donors. Study-level points and caveats: The investigators catalogued 164 TCR beta chains as cytomegalovirus-associated.

After removal of 2 bases from V and 4 bases from J, the junction contained 4 bases not matched to a gene. Germline lookup yields CDR1 MGHDK and CDR2 SYGVNS. The CDR3 is 15 amino acids. Note on this clone: Antigen specificity is unknown.

It was with 60 Vbeta and 13 Jbeta primers that the PCR ran. Method: immunoSEQ multiplex PCR; TCRdb's copy keeps in-frame clones and lacks some. The sample holds approximately 110,000 clones, 74% seen once. The V gene is TRBV25-1, the J gene TRBJ1-3; TRBD1 matches 8 bases. This clonotype was obtained from a man aged 45-60 years in good health and CMV-seropositive. The sample consisted of PBMCs. CDR3 coding DNA: TGTGCCAGCAGTGAAGCAGGGGGCATAGGAAACACCATATATTTT. It codes for CASSEAGGIGNTIYF.